The 16 T cell receptor beta chains below come from one sample, sequenced in a study of blood T cell repertoires in COVID-19. TCRdb's copy holds only in-frame clones and misses some; the assay was immunoSEQ multiplex PCR. There are hundreds of thousands of clones in the sample; approximately 86% occur only once, and 1% to 1.5% lies in the top ten. The sequenced sample consisted of peripheral blood. The receptors originated from a man between 65 and 85 years old with acute or convalescent COVID-19.

V gene TRBV10-3 combines with J gene TRBJ2-2, with 8 positions matching TRBD1. Germline loops: CDR1 ENHRY, CDR2 SYGVKD. Trimming took 7 bases from V and 5 from J; bases not matched to a gene: 9. CDR3 length: 15 residues. The CDR3 DNA follows: TGTGCCATCAAGCCAGGGGGCCAGGTTACCGGGGAGCTGTTTTTT. It encodes CAIKPGGQVTGELFF.

V is TRBV28 and J is TRBJ1-5, with 10 nucleotides matching TRBD1. The length of the CDR3 is 15 residues. J lost 6 bases, V lost 7 bases, and 9 bases had no gene match. Germline V CDR1 and CDR2: MDHEN, SYDVKM. The CDR3 DNA sequence: TGTGCCAGCACCCCCGGGACAGGGGTCGGTCAGCCCCAGCATTTT. Translating gives CASTPGTGVGQPQHF.

The rearrangement uses TRBV19 and TRBJ1-1; D is perhaps TRBD1 (6 bases). Germline loops: CDR1 LNHDA, CDR2 SQIVND (reference sequence). Trimming took 6 bases from V and 7 from J, leaving 18 bases between them. The CDR3 covers 14 residues. CDR3 residues: CASREAGHYFEAFF. The DNA of the CDR3 is TGTGCCAGTAGGGAAGCGGGACACTACTTTGAAGCTTTCTTT.

The rearrangement uses TRBV21-1 and TRBJ1-6. TRBV21-1 is a listed pseudogene. The CDR3 consists of 15 residues. For the CDR3, the DNA is TGTGCCAGCAGCAAAGTGGAGGGGATTAATTCACCCCTCCACTTT. This translates into CASSKVEGINSPLHF.

V gene TRBV4-3 combines with J gene TRBJ1-4, with D hard to call. CDR3 length: 15 residues. V lost 0 bases and J 7 bases, leaving 12 bases between the germline ends. Germline values: CDR1 LGHNA, CDR2 YSLEER. This CDR3 is CASSQDRRTGEKLFF. CDR3 bases: TGCGCCAGCAGCCAAGATAGAAGGACTGGTGAAAAACTGTTTTTT.

The chain has TRBV5-1 and TRBJ2-2, with TRBD2 matching 11 bases. The CDR3 runs 16 residues. Losses at the gene ends were 4 bases for V and 2 bases for J; bases not matched to a gene: 4. Germline assignment: CDR1 SGHRS and CDR2 YFSETQ. As DNA, the CDR3 is TGCGCCAGCAGCGTGGGACTAGCGGTTAACACCGGGGAGCTGTTTTTT. Translating gives CASSVGLAVNTGELFF.

This clone was counted a few times. The chain has TRBV7-9 and TRBJ2-3; D is unclear. The CDR3 runs to 12 residues. V gave up 7 bases and J gave up 2 bases, with 7 bases separating them. Per the germline V gene, CDR1 is SEHNR and CDR2 is FQNEAQ (reference sequence). CDR3 nucleotide sequence: TGTGCCAGCACCCACACCACAGATACGCAGTATTTT. Protein sequence: CASTHTTDTQYF.

The genes are TRBV5-1 and TRBJ1-2; 7 bases are shared with TRBD1. There are 14 residues in the CDR3. Germline V lookup: CDR1 SGHRS, CDR2 YFSETQ. V was pared by 2 bases and J by 4 bases, with 5 bases of the junction left unmatched. This CDR3 reads CASSFGTEGYGYTF. The CDR3 nucleotides read TGCGCCAGCAGCTTTGGGACAGAGGGCTATGGCTACACCTTC.

The genes are TRBV5-4 and TRBJ2-5, with TRBD2 matching over 14 bases. V shed 4 bases, J shed 5 bases, and the junction held 1 base outside the gene matches. The germline CDR1 and CDR2 sequences are SGHNT and YYREEE (reference sequence). The CDR3 length is 14 residues. The CDR3 region has the DNA TGTGCCAGCAGCGGGACTAGCGGGAGTGAGACCCAGTACTTC. Translating gives CASSGTSGSETQYF.

This CDR3 reads CASSGGQGAYGYTF. Here the CDR3 DNA reads TGTGCCAGCAGTGGGGGACAGGGGGCTTACGGCTACACCTTC. The rearrangement links TRBV28 to TRBJ1-2; 12 nucleotides line up with TRBD1. Germline V gene data show CDR1 as MDHEN and CDR2 as SYDVKM. The trim removed 5 bases at V and 8 bases at J, leaving 6 bases unmatched. The CDR3 loop spans 14 amino acids.

The chain links TRBV5-6 to TRBJ1-3, with TRBD1 identical over 7 bases. V dropped 4 bases and J dropped 0; count of bases not matched to a gene: 7. The CDR3 is made up of 16 amino acids. Germline CDR1 SGHDT, CDR2 YYEEEE. CDR3 residues: CASSQRQGSSGNTIYF. CDR3 sequence (DNA): TGTGCCAGCAGCCAGAGACAGGGTAGCTCTGGAAACACCATATATTTT.

This clone has only a few counts. The gene calls are TRBV5-5 and TRBJ1-1; a possible D gene is TRBD1 (6 bases). Germline CDR1 and CDR2: SGHKS and YYEKEE (reference sequence). The CDR3 spans 15 residues. Trimming shortened V by 2 bases and J by 4 bases, and 15 bases separated the two germline ends. The DNA of the CDR3 is TGTGCCAGCAGCTTAGTAGGGGGATCAAGCACTGAAGCTTTCTTT. It specifies CASSLVGGSSTEAFF.

The V gene is TRBV6-4, the J gene TRBJ1-2; D not certain. This CDR3 spans 15 amino acids. Germline CDR1 is MRHNA and CDR2 is SNTAGT. Trimming cost V 8 bases and J 1 base, with 17 bases left between them. This chain's CDR3 is CASHEGRENNYGYTF. As DNA, the CDR3 is TGTGCCAGCCATGAAGGACGGGAAAATAACTATGGCTACACCTTC.

The chain carries TRBV5-1 and TRBJ2-5, with 7 nucleotides matching TRBD1. The germline V gene encodes CDR1 SGHRS and CDR2 YFSETQ. J lost 5 bases, V lost 6 bases, and 16 bases had no gene match. There are 16 residues in the CDR3. The CDR3 nucleotides read TGCGCCAGCAACCTCGACAGGGAGTGGGTCGGGGAGACCCAGTACTTC. Encoded protein: CASNLDREWVGETQYF.

This clone has just one count. The V and J genes are TRBV11-3 and TRBJ2-1; D remains ambiguous. This CDR3 is 14 amino acids long. The V gene's germline CDR1 is SGHNT and CDR2 YENEEA. V was pared by 5 bases and J by 4 bases, with 12 bases between. CDR3 bases: TGTGCCAGCAGCCGATACGGAGTTTACAATGAGCAGTTCTTC. It encodes CASSRYGVYNEQFF.

DNA for the CDR3: TGTGCCAGTAGTATGCCACTCCCGGGCAATGAGCAGTTCTTC. This sequence encodes CASSMPLPGNEQFF. The chain links TRBV19 to TRBJ2-1; D is uncertain. Trimming took off 3 bases at V and 6 bases at J, with 12 bases between the two ends. This CDR3 region has 14 residues. Germline values: CDR1 LNHDA, CDR2 SQIVND (reference sequence).